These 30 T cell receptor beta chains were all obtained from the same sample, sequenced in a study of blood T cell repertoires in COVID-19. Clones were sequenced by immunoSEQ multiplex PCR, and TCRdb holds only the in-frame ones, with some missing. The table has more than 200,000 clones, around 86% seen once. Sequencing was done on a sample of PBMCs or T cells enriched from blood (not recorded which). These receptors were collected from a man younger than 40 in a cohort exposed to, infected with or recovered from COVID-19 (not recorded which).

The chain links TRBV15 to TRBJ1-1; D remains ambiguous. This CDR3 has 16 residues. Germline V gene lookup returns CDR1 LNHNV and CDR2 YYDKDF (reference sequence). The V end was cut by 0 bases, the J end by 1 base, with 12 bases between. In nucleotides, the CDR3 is TGTGCCACCAGCAGAGATCTGGTCCCTAAGAACACTGAAGCTTTCTTT. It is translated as CATSRDLVPKNTEAFF.

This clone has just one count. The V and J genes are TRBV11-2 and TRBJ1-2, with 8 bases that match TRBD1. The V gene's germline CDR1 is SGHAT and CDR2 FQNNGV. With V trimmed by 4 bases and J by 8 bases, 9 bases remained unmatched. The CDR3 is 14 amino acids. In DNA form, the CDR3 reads TGTGCCAGCAGCTCGGGACAGGCGCAAGGGGGCTACACCTTC. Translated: CASSSGQAQGGYTF.

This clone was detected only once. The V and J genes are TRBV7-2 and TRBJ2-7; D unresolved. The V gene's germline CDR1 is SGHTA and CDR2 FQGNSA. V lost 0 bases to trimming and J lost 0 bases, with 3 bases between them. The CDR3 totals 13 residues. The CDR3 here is CASSLAISYEQYF. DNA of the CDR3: TGTGCCAGCAGCTTAGCTATCTCCTACGAGCAGTACTTC.

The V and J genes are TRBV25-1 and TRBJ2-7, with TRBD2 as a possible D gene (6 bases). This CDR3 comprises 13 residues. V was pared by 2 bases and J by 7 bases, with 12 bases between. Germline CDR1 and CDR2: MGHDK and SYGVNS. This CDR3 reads CASSEGRTEEQYF. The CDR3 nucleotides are TGTGCCAGCAGTGAAGGGAGGACGGAAGAGCAGTACTTC.

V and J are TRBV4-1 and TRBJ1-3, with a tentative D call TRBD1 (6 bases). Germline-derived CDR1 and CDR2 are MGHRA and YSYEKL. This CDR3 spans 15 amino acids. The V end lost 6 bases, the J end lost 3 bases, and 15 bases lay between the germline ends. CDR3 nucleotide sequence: TGCGCCAGCAGTCCACACAAGGACAGTGGAAACACCATATATTTT. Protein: CASSPHKDSGNTIYF.

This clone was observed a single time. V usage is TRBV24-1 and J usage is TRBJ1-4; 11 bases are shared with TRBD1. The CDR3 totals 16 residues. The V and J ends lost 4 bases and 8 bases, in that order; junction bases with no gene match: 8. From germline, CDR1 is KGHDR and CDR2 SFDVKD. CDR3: CATSEGGQGAGEKLFF. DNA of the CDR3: TGTGCCACCAGTGAGGGCGGACAGGGGGCGGGAGAAAAACTGTTTTTT.

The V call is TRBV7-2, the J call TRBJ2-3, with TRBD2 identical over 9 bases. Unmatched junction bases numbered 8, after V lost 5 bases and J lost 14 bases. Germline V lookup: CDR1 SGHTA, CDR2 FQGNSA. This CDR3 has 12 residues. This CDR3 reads CASSPRTSEWYF. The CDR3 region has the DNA TGTGCCAGCAGCCCACGGACTAGCGAATGGTATTTT.

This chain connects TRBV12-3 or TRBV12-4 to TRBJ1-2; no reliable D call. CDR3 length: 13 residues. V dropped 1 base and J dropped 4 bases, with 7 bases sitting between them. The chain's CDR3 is CASSLGRIYGYTF. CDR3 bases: TGTGCCAGCAGTTTAGGCAGGATCTATGGCTACACCTTC.

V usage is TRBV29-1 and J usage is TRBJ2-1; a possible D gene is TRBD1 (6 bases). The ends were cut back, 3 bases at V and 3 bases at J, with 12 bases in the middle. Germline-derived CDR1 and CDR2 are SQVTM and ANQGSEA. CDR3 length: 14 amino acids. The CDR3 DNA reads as TGCAGCGTTGACTCCAGGGGCCTCTACAATGAGCAGTTCTTC. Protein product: CSVDSRGLYNEQFF.

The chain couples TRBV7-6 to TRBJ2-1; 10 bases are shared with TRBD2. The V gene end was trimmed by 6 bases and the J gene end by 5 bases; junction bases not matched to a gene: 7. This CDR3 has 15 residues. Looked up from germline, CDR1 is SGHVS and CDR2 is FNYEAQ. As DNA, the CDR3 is TGTGCCAGCAGTCTAGCGGGAGCCCTGCACAATGAGCAGTTCTTC. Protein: CASSLAGALHNEQFF.

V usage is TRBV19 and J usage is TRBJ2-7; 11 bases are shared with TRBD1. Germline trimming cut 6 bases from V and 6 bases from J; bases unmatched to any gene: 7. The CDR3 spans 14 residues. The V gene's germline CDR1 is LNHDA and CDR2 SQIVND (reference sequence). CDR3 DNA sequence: TGTGCCAGTAGGAGGACAGGGGGCGAGGGCGAGCAGTACTTC. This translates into CASRRTGGEGEQYF.

The CDR3 sequence: CASSPQPGQGTVNQPQHF. CDR3 nucleotide sequence: TGTGCCAGCAGTCCCCAACCGGGACAAGGGACAGTCAATCAGCCCCAGCATTTT. The chain employs TRBV27 and TRBJ1-5; 7 bases are a match to TRBD1. Germline loops: CDR1 MNHEY, CDR2 SMNVEV (reference sequence). With 5 bases clipped from V and 3 bases from J, the junction kept 16 bases outside the gene matches. The CDR3 has 18 amino acids.

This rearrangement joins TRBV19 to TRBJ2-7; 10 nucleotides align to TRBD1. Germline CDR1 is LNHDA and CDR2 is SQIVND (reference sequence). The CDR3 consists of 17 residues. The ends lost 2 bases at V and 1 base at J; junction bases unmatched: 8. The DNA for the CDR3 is TGTGCCAGTAGTATATCTCCGGGACAGGGGCTATCCTACGAGCAGTACTTC. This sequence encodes CASSISPGQGLSYEQYF.

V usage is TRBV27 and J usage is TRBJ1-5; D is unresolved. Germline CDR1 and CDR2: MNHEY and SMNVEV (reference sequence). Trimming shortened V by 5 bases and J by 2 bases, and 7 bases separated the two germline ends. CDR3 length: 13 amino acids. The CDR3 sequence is CASSTLGNQPQHF. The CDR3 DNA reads TGTGCCAGCAGTACTCTTGGCAATCAGCCCCAGCATTTT.

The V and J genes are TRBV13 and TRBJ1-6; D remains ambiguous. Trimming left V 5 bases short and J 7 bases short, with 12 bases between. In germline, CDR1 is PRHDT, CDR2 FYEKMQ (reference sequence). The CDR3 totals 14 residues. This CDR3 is CASSLSRENSPLHF. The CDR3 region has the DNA TGTGCCAGCAGCCTCAGCCGGGAGAATTCACCCCTCCACTTT.

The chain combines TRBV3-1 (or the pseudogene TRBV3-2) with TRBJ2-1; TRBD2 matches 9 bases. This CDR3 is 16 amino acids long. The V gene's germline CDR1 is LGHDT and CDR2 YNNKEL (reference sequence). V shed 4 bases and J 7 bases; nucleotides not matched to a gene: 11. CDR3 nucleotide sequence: TGTGCCAGCAGCCGAGACATAGCGGGAGTAGGTAATGAGCAGTTCTTC. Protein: CASSRDIAGVGNEQFF.

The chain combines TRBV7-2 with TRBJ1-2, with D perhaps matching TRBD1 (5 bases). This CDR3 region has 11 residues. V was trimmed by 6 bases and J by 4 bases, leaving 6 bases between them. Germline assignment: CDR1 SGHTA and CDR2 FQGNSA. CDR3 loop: CASRTVYGYTF. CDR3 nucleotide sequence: TGTGCCAGCAGGACAGTCTATGGCTACACCTTC.

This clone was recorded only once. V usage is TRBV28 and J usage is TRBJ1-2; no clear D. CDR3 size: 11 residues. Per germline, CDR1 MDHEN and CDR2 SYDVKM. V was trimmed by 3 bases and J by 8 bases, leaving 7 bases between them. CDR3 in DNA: TGTGCCAGCAGTTTCGCGGCAGGCTACACCTTC. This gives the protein CASSFAAGYTF.

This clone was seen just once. The CDR3 nucleotides are TGTGCCAGCAGACCCGGGACAGGTTTTCGAGAGCAGTACTTC. Amino acid sequence: CASRPGTGFREQYF. V gene TRBV28 combines with J gene TRBJ2-7; 8 bases line up with TRBD1. The V gene's germline CDR1 is MDHEN and CDR2 SYDVKM. The CDR3 runs to 14 residues. V shed 6 bases and J 7 bases; nucleotides not matched to a gene: 11. The full variable domain, completed using reference TRBV28 and TRBJ2-7, is DVKVTQSSRYLVKRTGEKVFLECVQDMDHENMFWYRQDPGLGLRLIYFSYDVKMKEKGDIPEGYSVSREKKERFSLILESASTNQTSMYLCASRPGTGFREQYFGPGTRLTVT.

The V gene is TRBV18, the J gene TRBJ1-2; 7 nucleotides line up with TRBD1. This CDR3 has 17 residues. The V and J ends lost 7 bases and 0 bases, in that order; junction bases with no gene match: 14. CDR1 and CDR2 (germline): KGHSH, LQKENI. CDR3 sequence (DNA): TGTGCCAGCTTTGCGTCTGACAGGGAGGTCCCTAACTATGGCTACACCTTC. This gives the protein CASFASDREVPNYGYTF.

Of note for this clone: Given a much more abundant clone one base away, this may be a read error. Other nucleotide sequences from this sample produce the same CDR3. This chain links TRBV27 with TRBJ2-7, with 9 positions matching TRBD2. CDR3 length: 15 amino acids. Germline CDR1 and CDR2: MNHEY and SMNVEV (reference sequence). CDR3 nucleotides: TGTGCCAGCAGTTACGCGGGAGGGCCGATCTACGAACAGTACTTC. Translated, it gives CASSYAGGPIYEQYF.

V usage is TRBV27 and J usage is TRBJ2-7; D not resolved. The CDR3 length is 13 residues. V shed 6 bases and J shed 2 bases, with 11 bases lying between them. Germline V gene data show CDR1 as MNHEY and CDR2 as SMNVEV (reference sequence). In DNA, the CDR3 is TGTGCCAGCAGGGTCCACCCAGCCTACGAGCAGTACTTC. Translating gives CASRVHPAYEQYF.

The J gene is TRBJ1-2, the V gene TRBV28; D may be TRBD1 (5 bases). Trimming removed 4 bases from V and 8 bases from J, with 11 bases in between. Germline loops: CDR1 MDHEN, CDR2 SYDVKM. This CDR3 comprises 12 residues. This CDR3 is CASSSQARGYTF. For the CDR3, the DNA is TGTGCCAGCAGTTCACAGGCGCGAGGCTACACCTTC.

CDR3 amino acids: CASSRLGGGEAEAFF. CDR3 DNA: TGCGCCAGCAGCCGACTCGGCGGGGGAGAAGCTGAAGCTTTCTTT. The chain combines TRBV5-1 with TRBJ1-1, with D tentatively TRBD1 (5 bases). V was shortened by 4 bases and J by 6 bases, with 19 bases between the two germline ends. There are 15 residues in the CDR3. Looked up from germline, CDR1 is SGHRS and CDR2 is YFSETQ.

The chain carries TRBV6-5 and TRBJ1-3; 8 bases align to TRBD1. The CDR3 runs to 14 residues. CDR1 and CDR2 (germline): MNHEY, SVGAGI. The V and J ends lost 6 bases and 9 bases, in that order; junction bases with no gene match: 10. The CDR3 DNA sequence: TGTGCCAGCAGAAATTATCCCACAGGGGGCACCATATATTTT. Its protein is CASRNYPTGGTIYF.

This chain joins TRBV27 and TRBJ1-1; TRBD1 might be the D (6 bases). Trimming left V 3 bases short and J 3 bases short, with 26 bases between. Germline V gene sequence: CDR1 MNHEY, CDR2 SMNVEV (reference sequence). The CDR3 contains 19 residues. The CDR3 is CASSLRVVVQGRFDTEAFF. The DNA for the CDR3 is TGTGCCAGCAGTTTGAGAGTAGTGGTACAGGGCCGGTTCGACACTGAAGCTTTCTTT.

CDR3 in amino acids: CASSQVASGRGEQFF. The CDR3 DNA reads TGCGCCAGCAGCCAAGTAGCTAGCGGGAGGGGTGAGCAGTTCTTC. V gene TRBV4-3 combines with J gene TRBJ2-1; 12 nucleotides align to TRBD2. Per germline, CDR1 LGHNA and CDR2 YSLEER. V dropped 1 base and J dropped 9; count of bases not matched to a gene: 4. This CDR3 is built from 15 residues.

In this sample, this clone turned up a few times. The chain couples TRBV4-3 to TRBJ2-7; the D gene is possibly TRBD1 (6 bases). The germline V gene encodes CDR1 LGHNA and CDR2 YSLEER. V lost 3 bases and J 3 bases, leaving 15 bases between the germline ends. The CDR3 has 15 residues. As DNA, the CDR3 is TGCGCCAGCAGCCAGGGAACCGGGACAATCTACGAGCAGTACTTC. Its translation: CASSQGTGTIYEQYF.

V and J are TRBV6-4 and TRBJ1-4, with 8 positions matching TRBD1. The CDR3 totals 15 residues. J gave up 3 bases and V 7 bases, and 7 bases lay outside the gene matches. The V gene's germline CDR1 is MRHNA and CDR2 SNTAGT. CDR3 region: CASTLGGQANEKLFF. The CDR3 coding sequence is TGTGCCAGCACCCTGGGGGGACAGGCTAATGAAAAACTGTTTTTT.

CDR3 loop: CATSDFIGGVNEQYF. As DNA, the CDR3 is TGTGCCACCAGTGATTTTATTGGAGGCGTAAACGAGCAGTACTTC. The chain employs TRBV24-1 and TRBJ2-7; a possible D gene is TRBD2 (5 bases). The germline CDR1 and CDR2 sequences are KGHDR and SFDVKD. Trimming left V 1 base short and J 5 bases short, with 14 bases between. The CDR3 is 15 amino acids.